This T cell receptor (beta chain) came from a study of PD-L1 blockade in urothelial cancer. Across the whole study: Earlier, patients had received 0 to 3 chemotherapy regimens. Per blood sample, T cells had a median of approximately 150,000. At 3 weeks (second dose) and 6 weeks after starting treatment, blood was analyzed.

Germline-derived CDR1 and CDR2 are SGHTA and FQGNSA. The length of the CDR3 is 13 residues. The V end was cut by 5 bases, the J end by 8 bases, with 15 bases between. Time point reported: pretreatment peripheral blood. Repertoires were generated with immunoSEQ multiplex PCR, while TCRdb's copy carries only in-frame clones and drops some. The table records around 100,000 clones, around 86% of them present only once. This chain links TRBV7-2 with TRBJ2-5; D ambiguous. The TCR comes from a man in his 60s with urothelial cancer. The specimen was PBMCs, collected around atezolizumab (anti-PD-L1) treatment. Here the CDR3 DNA reads TGTGCCAGCAGCCCACCGGGTCCTTCTACCCAGTACTTC. Its protein is CASSPPGPSTQYF.